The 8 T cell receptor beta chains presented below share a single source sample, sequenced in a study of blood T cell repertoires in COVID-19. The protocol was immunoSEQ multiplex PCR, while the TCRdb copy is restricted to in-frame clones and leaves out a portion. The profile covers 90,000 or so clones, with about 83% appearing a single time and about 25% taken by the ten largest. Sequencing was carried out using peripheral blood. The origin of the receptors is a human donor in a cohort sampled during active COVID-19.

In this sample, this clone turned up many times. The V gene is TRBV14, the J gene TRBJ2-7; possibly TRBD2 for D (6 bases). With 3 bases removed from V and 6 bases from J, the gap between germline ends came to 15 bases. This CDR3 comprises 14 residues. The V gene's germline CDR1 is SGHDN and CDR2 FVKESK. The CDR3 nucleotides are TGTGCCAGCAGCCACCATGGAGGGTTGGGCGAGCAGTACTTC. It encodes CASSHHGGLGEQYF. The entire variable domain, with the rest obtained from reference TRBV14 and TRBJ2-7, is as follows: EAGVTQFPSHSVIEKGQTVTLRCDPISGHDNLYWYRRVMGKEIKFLLHFVKESKQDESGMPNNRFLAERTGGTYSTLKVQPAELEDSGVYFCASSHHGGLGEQYFGPGTRLTVT.

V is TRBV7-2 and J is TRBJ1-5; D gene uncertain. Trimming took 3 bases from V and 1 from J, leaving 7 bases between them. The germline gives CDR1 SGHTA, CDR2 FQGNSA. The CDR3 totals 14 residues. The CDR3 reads CASSFYSSNQPQHF. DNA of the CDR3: TGTGCCAGCAGCTTTTACTCGAGCAATCAGCCCCAGCATTTT.

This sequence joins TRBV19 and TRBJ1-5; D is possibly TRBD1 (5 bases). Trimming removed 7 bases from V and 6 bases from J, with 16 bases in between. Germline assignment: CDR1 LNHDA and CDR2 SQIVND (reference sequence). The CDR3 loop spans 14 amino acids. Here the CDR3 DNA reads TGTGCCAGTAACCATCCGACAGCTGGTCAGCCCCAGCATTTT. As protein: CASNHPTAGQPQHF.

The CDR3 here is CASTKMFSNNEQFF. The CDR3 region has the DNA TGTGCCAGCACCAAAATGTTCAGTAATAATGAGCAGTTCTTC. This sequence joins TRBV7-9 and TRBJ2-1; D is uncertain. V lost 7 bases, J lost 7 bases, and 17 bases lay in between. The CDR3 sequence is 14 residues long. CDR1 is SEHNR and CDR2 is FQNEAQ in the germline V gene (reference sequence). Supplemented by reference TRBV7-9 and TRBJ2-1, the full variable domain reads DTGVSQNPRHKITKRGQNVTFRCDPISEHNRLYWYRQTLGQGPEFLTYFQNEAQLEKSRLLSDRFSAERPKGSFSTLEIQRTEQGDSAMYLCASTKMFSNNEQFFGPGTRLTVL.

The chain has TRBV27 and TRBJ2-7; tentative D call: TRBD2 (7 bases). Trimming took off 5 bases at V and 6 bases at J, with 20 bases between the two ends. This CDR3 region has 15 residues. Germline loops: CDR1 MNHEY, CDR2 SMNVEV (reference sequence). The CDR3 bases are TGTGCCAGCAGTCCTCAGTTAGGGGGGGGGCCCGAGCAGTACTTC. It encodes CASSPQLGGGPEQYF.

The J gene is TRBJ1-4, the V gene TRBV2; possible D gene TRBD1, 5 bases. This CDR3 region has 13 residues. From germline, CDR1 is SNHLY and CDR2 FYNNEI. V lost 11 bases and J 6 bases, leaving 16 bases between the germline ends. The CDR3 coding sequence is TGTGCCGGGGGACTCATGCGAGATGAAAAACTGTTTTTT. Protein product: CAGGLMRDEKLFF.

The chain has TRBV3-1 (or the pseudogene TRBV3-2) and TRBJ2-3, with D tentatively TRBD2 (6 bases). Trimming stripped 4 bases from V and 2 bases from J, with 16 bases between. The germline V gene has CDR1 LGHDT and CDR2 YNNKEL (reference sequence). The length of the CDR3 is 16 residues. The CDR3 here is CASSLLPGLLTDTQYF. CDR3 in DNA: TGTGCCAGCAGCCTGTTACCAGGACTACTCACAGATACGCAGTATTTT.

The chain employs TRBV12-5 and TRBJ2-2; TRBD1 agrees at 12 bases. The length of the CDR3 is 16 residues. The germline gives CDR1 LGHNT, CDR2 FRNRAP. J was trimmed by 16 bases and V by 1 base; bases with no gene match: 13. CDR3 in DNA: TGTGCTAGTGGTTTGGACCACAGCCCGGGACAGGGGGCACCGTTTTTT. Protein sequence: CASGLDHSPGQGAPFF.